These T cell receptor beta chains were read from a single sample in a study of glioma-infiltrating T cells. TCRdb called the multiplex PCR reads again in MiXCR, with one record for every CDR3 protein. The sample consists of about 12,000 distinct CDR3 sequences, around 27% of them appearing once. Sequencing was carried out using glioma tissue, nonneoplastic brain tissue, or PBMCs (not recorded which). All receptors come from a human donor with low-grade glioma or glioblastoma, undergoing nonglioma brain surgery, or in good health (not recorded which). Both conserved end residues are part of each CDR3. Fields, in order: D gene, J gene, clone size, V gene, CDR3 protein, CDR3 DNA. D genes are given only for firm matches. A row's size may be missing; if present it is once, few, many or a size class.

D: NA
J: TRBJ2-7
size: medium-sized
V: TRBV27
CDR3: CASKDRSVHTYEQYF
DNA: TGTGCCAGCAAAGACAGGAGTGTCCATACCTACGAGCAGTACTTC

D: NA
J: TRBJ2-7
size: few
V: TRBV19
CDR3: CASSIGPTRDYEQYF
DNA: TGTGCCAGTAGTATAGGGCCCACCAGGGACTACGAGCAGTACTTC

D: NA
J: TRBJ1-2
size: NA
V: TRBV30
CDR3: CAWWGQGSFTF
DNA: NA

D: NA
J: TRBJ2-7
size: NA
V: TRBV28
CDR3: CASTTCGGSPLHF
DNA: TGTGCCAGTACAACATGTGGAGGTTCACCCCTCCACTTC

D: NA
J: TRBJ2-3
size: NA
V: TRBV7-2
CDR3: CASSLALTVGTDTQYF
DNA: TGTGCCAGCAGCTTAGCCCTCACGGTGGGAACAGATACGCAGTATTTT

D: NA
J: TRBJ2-7
size: many
V: TRBV20-1
CDR3: CSASVRDPYEQYF
DNA: TGCAGTGCTAGCGTCAGGGATCCCTACGAGCAGTACTTC

D: NA
J: TRBJ2-7
size: NA
V: TRBV5-1
CDR3: CASTDRDVGYEQYF
DNA: TGCGCCAGCACCGACCGGGACGTCGGATACGAGCAGTACTTC

D: NA
J: TRBJ1-2
size: NA
V: TRBV19
CDR3: CASRRGDLYTF
DNA: TGTGCCAGTAGGCGGGGAGACCTCTACACCTTC

D: TRBD1
J: TRBJ2-7
size: few
V: TRBV7-9
CDR3: CASTPTGNEQYF
DNA: TGTGCCAGCACCCCGACAGGGAACGAGCAGTACTTC

D: TRBD2
J: TRBJ2-3
size: medium-sized
V: TRBV6-2/TRBV6-3
CDR3: CASRKLAGKDTQYF
DNA: TGTGCCAGCAGGAAACTAGCGGGAAAAGATACGCAGTATTTT

D: NA
J: TRBJ2-3
size: NA
V: TRBV5-6
CDR3: CASSLLSIADTQYF
DNA: TGTGCCAGCAGCCTTCTATCAATCGCAGATACGCAGTATTTT

D: TRBD2
J: TRBJ2-1
size: once
V: TRBV12-3/TRBV12-4
CDR3: CASRRLAVDNEQFF
DNA: TGTGCCAGCAGGCGGCTAGCGGTAGACAATGAGCAGTTCTTC

D: TRBD1
J: TRBJ2-5
size: few
V: TRBV4-1
CDR3: CASSPTTGGPRETQYF
DNA: TGCGCCAGCAGCCCCACGACAGGGGGCCCGAGAGAGACCCAGTACTTC

D: NA
J: TRBJ1-1
size: many
V: TRBV20-1
CDR3: CSASKGKRNTEAFF
DNA: TGCAGTGCTAGTAAGGGGAAGAGGAACACTGAAGCTTTCTTT

D: NA
J: TRBJ1-2
size: NA
V: TRBV5-1
CDR3: CASSLSANYGYTF
DNA: TGCGCCAGCAGCTTATCAGCTAACTATGGCTACACCTTC

D: NA
J: TRBJ2-1
size: many
V: TRBV20-1
CDR3: CSAKQSNEQFF
DNA: TGCAGTGCTAAACAATCCAATGAGCAGTTCTTC

D: NA
J: TRBJ1-1
size: few
V: TRBV29-1
CDR3: CSVDRGRLNTEAFF
DNA: TGCAGCGTTGACCGTGGCAGGTTGAACACTGAAGCTTTCTTT

D: NA
J: TRBJ2-1
size: many
V: TRBV12-5
CDR3: CASGLMSGDEQFF
DNA: TGTGCTAGTGGTTTGATGTCCGGGGATGAGCAGTTCTTC

D: TRBD2
J: TRBJ2-7
size: NA
V: TRBV24-1
CDR3: CATSDGGTSGYEQYF
DNA: TGTGCCACCAGTGATGGCGGGACTAGCGGATACGAGCAGTACTTC

D: NA
J: TRBJ2-7
size: medium-sized
V: TRBV27
CDR3: CASKSGRSPYEQYF
DNA: TGTGCCAGCAAGTCGGGCCGTAGCCCCTACGAGCAGTACTTC

D: NA
J: TRBJ2-1
size: many
V: TRBV27
CDR3: CASSLSDVNNEQFF
DNA: TGTGCCAGCAGTTTATCGGACGTGAACAATGAGCAGTTCTTC

D: NA
J: TRBJ2-1
size: NA
V: TRBV28
CDR3: CASSLGSEQFF
DNA: TGTGCCAGCAGCTTGGGTTCTGAGCAGTTCTTC

D: TRBD2
J: TRBJ2-1
size: NA
V: TRBV20-1
CDR3: CSAWYPGAGGPGNEQFF
DNA: TGCAGTGCATGGTACCCCGGGGCGGGAGGCCCGGGCAATGAGCAGTTCTTC

D: TRBD2
J: TRBJ2-1
size: medium-sized
V: TRBV6-1
CDR3: CASSRRSGTSGRSNEQFF
DNA: TGTGCCAGCAGTCGACGGTCCGGGACTAGCGGGAGAAGCAATGAGCAGTTCTTC

D: NA
J: TRBJ2-7
size: many
V: TRBV20-1
CDR3: CSAWTQSYEQYF
DNA: TGCAGTGCTTGGACACAAAGCTACGAGCAGTACTTC

D: NA
J: TRBJ2-1
size: many
V: TRBV12-3/TRBV12-4
CDR3: CASSLAGNEQFF
DNA: TGTGCCAGCAGTCTAGCTGGGAATGAGCAGTTCTTC

D: NA
J: TRBJ2-2
size: many
V: TRBV6-4
CDR3: CASRVDQNTGELFF
DNA: TGTGCCAGCAGAGTCGACCAAAACACCGGGGAGCTGTTTTTT

D: NA
J: TRBJ1-4
size: many
V: TRBV24-1
CDR3: CATRGPNEKLFF
DNA: TGTGCCACCAGGGGACCGAATGAAAAACTGTTTTTT

D: NA
J: TRBJ1-2
size: many
V: TRBV28
CDR3: CASSVQGDWGYTF
DNA: TGTGCCAGCAGTGTCCAAGGGGATTGGGGCTACACCTTC

D: NA
J: TRBJ2-3
size: many
V: TRBV6-2/TRBV6-3
CDR3: CASSYRGDTDTQYF
DNA: TGTGCCAGCAGTTACAGAGGGGACACAGATACGCAGTATTTT

D: NA
J: TRBJ1-4
size: many
V: TRBV28
CDR3: CASSPDGLNEKLFF
DNA: TGTGCCAGCAGTCCTGACGGGCTGAATGAAAAACTGTTTTTT

D: TRBD2
J: TRBJ2-6
size: many
V: TRBV20-1
CDR3: CSAHAGASGANVLTF
DNA: TGCAGTGCTCATGCGGGAGCGTCGGGGGCCAACGTCCTGACTTTC

D: TRBD1
J: TRBJ1-5
size: NA
V: TRBV20-1
CDR3: CSAIGTGDLQTQHF
DNA: TGCAGTGCTATTGGGACAGGGGATCTTCAGACACAGCATTTT

D: NA
J: TRBJ2-7
size: few
V: TRBV7-2
CDR3: CASRPGAYEQYF
DNA: TGTGCCAGCAGACCAGGGGCCTACGAGCAGTACTTC

D: NA
J: TRBJ2-7
size: NA
V: TRBV3-1
CDR3: CASSQDQMSYEQYF
DNA: TGTGCCAGCAGCCAAGACCAGATGTCCTACGAGCAGTACTTC

D: NA
J: TRBJ1-1
size: many
V: TRBV20-1
CDR3: CSARDQYTVKAFF
DNA: TGCAGTGCTAGAGACCAATATACGGTTAAGGCTTTCTTT

D: NA
J: TRBJ2-1
size: few
V: TRBV24-1
CDR3: CATSDGAGPYNEQFF
DNA: TGTGCCACCAGCGATGGGGCAGGTCCCTACAATGAGCAGTTCTTC

D: NA
J: TRBJ2-7
size: once
V: TRBV4-2
CDR3: CASSPHWKRAYNEQYF
DNA: TGTGCCAGCAGCCCCCATTGGAAGAGGGCCTACAATGAGCAGTACTTC

D: TRBD1
J: TRBJ2-7
size: NA
V: TRBV4-1
CDR3: CASSPDRGRVYEQYF
DNA: TGCGCCAGCAGCCCCGACAGGGGGCGCGTATACGAGCAGTACTTC

D: NA
J: TRBJ1-2
size: many
V: TRBV6-6
CDR3: CASSYQGVGYTF
DNA: TGTGCCAGCAGTTACCAGGGCGTTGGCTACACCTTC

D: TRBD2
J: TRBJ2-1
size: NA
V: TRBV29-1
CDR3: CSVDLAGVNEQFF
DNA: TGCAGCGTTGATCTAGCGGGAGTCAATGAGCAGTTCTTC

D: NA
J: TRBJ2-3
size: many
V: TRBV7-9
CDR3: CASSLDVEDTQYF
DNA: TGTGCCAGCAGCTTAGACGTGGAGGATACGCAGTATTTT

D: NA
J: TRBJ2-1
size: NA
V: TRBV4-1
CDR3: CASSPGLATRDEQFF
DNA: TGCGCCAGCAGCCCGGGGCTAGCGACAAGGGATGAGCAGTTCTTC

D: NA
J: TRBJ2-7
size: many
V: TRBV6-1
CDR3: CASSEHGVDEQYF
DNA: TGTGCCAGCAGTGAGCATGGTGTTGACGAGCAGTACTTC

D: NA
J: TRBJ2-3
size: NA
V: TRBV11-2
CDR3: CASSSNDLAMRDADTQYF
DNA: TGTGCCAGCAGCTCGAACGATTTGGCAATGCGGGACGCAGATACGCAGTATTTT

D: TRBD2
J: TRBJ2-1
size: few
V: TRBV5-6
CDR3: CASSLTSGEQFF
DNA: TGTGCCAGCAGCTTAACTAGCGGAGAGCAGTTCTTC

D: NA
J: TRBJ2-1
size: many
V: TRBV27
CDR3: CASSLGAGTFSNEQFF
DNA: TGTGCCAGCAGTTTAGGGGCAGGGACGTTTTCAAATGAGCAGTTCTTC

D: NA
J: TRBJ1-1
size: many
V: TRBV4-1
CDR3: CASSQVTPAEAFF
DNA: TGCGCCAGCAGCCAAGTTACGCCCGCTGAAGCTTTCTTT

D: NA
J: TRBJ2-7
size: NA
V: TRBV4-1
CDR3: CASSKWGVKGNEQYF
DNA: TGCGCCAGCAGCAAATGGGGAGTGAAGGGCAATGAGCAGTACTTC

D: NA
J: TRBJ2-1
size: many
V: TRBV6-1
CDR3: CASRESRSIQQFF
DNA: TGTGCCAGCCGAGAGTCTCGGTCTATCCAGCAGTTCTTC

D: NA
J: TRBJ1-6
size: NA
V: TRBV10-3
CDR3: CAPTPHDRTNSPLHF
DNA: TGTGCCCCCACACCCCACGACAGAACCAATTCACCCCTCCACTTT

D: TRBD2
J: TRBJ2-2
size: NA
V: TRBV12-3/TRBV12-4
CDR3: CASTRLTSGGGINGELFF
DNA: TGTGCCAGCACCCGATTGACTAGCGGAGGGGGGATTAACGGGGAGCTGTTTTTT

D: TRBD2
J: TRBJ2-2
size: NA
V: TRBV6-5
CDR3: CASARTSGVFFTGELFF
DNA: TGTGCCAGCGCTCGGACTAGCGGGGTATTTTTCACCGGGGAGCTGTTTTTT

D: TRBD1
J: TRBJ1-1
size: many
V: TRBV6-1
CDR3: CASSGTGVRTEAFF
DNA: TGTGCCAGCAGTGGTACAGGGGTTCGAACTGAAGCTTTCTTT

D: NA
J: TRBJ1-2
size: NA
V: TRBV11-2
CDR3: CASRAGDNYGYTF
DNA: TGTGCCAGTAGGGCAGGGGATAACTATGGCTACACCTTC

D: TRBD2
J: TRBJ2-1
size: many
V: TRBV14
CDR3: CASSHSSGRAYEQFF
DNA: TGTGCCAGCAGCCACTCTAGCGGGAGGGCATATGAGCAGTTCTTC

D: TRBD1
J: TRBJ2-7
size: many
V: TRBV4-1
CDR3: CASSQGDSDYEQYF
DNA: TGCGCCAGCAGCCAGGGGGACAGCGACTACGAGCAGTACTTC